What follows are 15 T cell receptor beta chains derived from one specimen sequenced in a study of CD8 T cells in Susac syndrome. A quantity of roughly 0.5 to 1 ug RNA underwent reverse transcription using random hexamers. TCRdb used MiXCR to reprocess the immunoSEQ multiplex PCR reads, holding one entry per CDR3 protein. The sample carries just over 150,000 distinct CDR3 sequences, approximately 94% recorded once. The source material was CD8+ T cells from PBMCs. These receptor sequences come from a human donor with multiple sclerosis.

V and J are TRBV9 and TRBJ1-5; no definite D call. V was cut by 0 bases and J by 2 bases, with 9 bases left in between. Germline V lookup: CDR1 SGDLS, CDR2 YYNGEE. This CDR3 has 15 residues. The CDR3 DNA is TGTGCCAGCAGCGTAGGTGGGCAGGGCAATCAGCCCCAGCATTTT. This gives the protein CASSVGGQGNQPQHF.

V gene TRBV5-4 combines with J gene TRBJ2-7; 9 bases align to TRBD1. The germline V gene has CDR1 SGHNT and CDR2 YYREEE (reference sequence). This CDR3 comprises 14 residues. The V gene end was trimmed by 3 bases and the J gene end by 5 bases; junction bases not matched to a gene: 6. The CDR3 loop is CASSYWDRADEQYF. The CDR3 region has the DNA TGTGCCAGCAGCTACTGGGACAGGGCTGACGAGCAGTACTTC.

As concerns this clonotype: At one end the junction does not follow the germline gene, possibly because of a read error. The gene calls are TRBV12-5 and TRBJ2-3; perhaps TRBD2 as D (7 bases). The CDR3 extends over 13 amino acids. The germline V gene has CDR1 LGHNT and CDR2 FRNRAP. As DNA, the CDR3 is TGTGCTAGTGGTTATGACCCCCGGGGGGCCCTATGTTTT. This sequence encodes CASGYDPRGALCF.

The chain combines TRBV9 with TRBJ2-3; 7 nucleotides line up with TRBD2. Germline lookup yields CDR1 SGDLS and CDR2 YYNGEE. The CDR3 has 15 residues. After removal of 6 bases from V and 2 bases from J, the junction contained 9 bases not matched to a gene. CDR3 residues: CASTRGGGNTDTQYF. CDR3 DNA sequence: TGTGCCAGCACTCGCGGGGGAGGAAACACAGATACGCAGTATTTT.

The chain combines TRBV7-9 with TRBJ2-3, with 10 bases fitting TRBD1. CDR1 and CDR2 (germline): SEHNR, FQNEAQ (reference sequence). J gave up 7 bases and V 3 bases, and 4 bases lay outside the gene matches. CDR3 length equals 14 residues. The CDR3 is CASSFPDRGNTQYF. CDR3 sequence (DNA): TGTGCCAGCAGCTTCCCGGACAGGGGGAATACGCAGTATTTT.

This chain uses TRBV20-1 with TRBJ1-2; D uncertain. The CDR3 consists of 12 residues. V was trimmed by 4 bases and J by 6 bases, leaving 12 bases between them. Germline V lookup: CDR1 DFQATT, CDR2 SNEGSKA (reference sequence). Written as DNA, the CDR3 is TGCAGTGCTACCGCGGAGATGAATGGCTACACCTTC. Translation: CSATAEMNGYTF.

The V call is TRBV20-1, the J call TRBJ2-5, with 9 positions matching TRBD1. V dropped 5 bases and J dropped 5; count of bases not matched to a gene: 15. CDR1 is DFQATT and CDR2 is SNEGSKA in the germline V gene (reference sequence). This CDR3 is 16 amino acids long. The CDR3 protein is CSAVGPGTGYRETQYF. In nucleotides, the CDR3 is TGCAGTGCTGTGGGGCCCGGGACAGGGTACAGGGAGACCCAGTACTTC.

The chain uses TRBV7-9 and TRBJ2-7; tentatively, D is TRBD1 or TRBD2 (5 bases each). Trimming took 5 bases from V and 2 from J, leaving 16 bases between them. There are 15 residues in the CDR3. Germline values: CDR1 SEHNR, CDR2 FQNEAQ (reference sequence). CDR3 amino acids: CASSPSSGAAYEQYF. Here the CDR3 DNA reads TGTGCCAGCAGCCCCTCTTCCGGGGCCGCCTACGAGCAGTACTTC.

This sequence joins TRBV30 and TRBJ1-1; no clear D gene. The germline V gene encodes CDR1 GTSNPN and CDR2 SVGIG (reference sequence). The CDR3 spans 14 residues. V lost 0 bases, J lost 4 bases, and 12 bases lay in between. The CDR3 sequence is CAWSVGRRGTEAFF. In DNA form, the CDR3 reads TGTGCCTGGAGTGTTGGAAGGAGAGGCACTGAAGCTTTCTTT.

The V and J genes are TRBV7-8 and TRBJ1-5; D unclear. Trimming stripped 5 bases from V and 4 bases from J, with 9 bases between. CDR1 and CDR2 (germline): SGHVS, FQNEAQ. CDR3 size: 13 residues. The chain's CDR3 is CASSLQENQPQHF. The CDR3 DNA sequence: TGTGCCAGCAGCCTGCAGGAGAATCAGCCCCAGCATTTT.

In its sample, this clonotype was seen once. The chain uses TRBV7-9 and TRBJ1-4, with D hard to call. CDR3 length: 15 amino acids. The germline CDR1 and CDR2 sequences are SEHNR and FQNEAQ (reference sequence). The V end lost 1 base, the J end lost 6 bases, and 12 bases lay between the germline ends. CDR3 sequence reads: CASSLGWSQDEKLFF. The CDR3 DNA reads TGTGCCAGCAGCTTAGGATGGTCGCAGGATGAAAAACTGTTTTTT.

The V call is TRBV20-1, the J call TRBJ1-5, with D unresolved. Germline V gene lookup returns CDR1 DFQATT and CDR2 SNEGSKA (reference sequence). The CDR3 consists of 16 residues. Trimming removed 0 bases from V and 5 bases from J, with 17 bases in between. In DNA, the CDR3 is TGCAGTGCTAGAGATCAGGAGTCCCAATACCATCAGCCCCAGCATTTT. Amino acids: CSARDQESQYHQPQHF.

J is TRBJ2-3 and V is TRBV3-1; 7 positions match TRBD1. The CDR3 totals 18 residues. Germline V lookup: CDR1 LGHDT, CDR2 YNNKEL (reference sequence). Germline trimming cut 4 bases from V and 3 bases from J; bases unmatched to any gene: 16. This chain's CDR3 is CASSPAKGAGYQTDTQYF. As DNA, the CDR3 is TGTGCCAGCAGCCCGGCTAAGGGGGCCGGATATCAGACAGATACGCAGTATTTT.

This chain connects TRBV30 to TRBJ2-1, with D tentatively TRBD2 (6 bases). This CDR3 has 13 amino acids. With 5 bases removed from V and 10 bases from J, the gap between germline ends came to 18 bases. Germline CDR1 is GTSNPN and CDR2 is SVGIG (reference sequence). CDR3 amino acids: CAWERTTNPEQFF. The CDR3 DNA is TGTGCCTGGGAACGGACTACCAATCCAGAGCAGTTCTTC.

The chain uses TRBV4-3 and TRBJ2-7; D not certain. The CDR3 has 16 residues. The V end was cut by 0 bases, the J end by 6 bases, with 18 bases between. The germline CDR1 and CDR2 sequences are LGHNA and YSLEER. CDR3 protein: CASSQESPMKSGEQYF. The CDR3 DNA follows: TGCGCCAGCAGCCAAGAAAGTCCAATGAAGTCTGGCGAGCAGTACTTC.